Following are 21 T cell receptor beta chains from one sample sequenced in a study of blood T cells in healthy people across ages. Alongside a J-beta primer mix, a sample-barcoded 5' primer served in a second PCR lasting about 7 to 12 cycles. TCRdb ran MiXCR on the 5' RACE reads and lists one entry per CDR3 protein. The sample has about 1 million distinct CDR3 sequences; roughly 45% are singletons. Sequences were obtained from blood. These receptors originate from a woman in her sixties or seventies in good health.

This clonotype has just a few counts. This chain joins TRBV5-6 and TRBJ2-1; 7 bases agree with TRBD2. The CDR3 has 14 amino acids. Germline V lookup: CDR1 SGHDT, CDR2 YYEEEE. V shed 4 bases, J shed 6 bases, and the junction held 7 bases outside the gene matches. The CDR3 DNA reads TGTGCCAGCAGCGGCGGACTAGTTGGCAATGAGCAGTTCTTC. It specifies CASSGGLVGNEQFF.

V gene TRBV9 combines with J gene TRBJ2-4; 13 bases fit TRBD2. Germline trimming cut 3 bases from V and 7 bases from J; bases unmatched to any gene: 4. This CDR3 comprises 15 residues. Germline CDR1 SGDLS, CDR2 YYNGEE. The CDR3 DNA sequence: TGTGCCAGCAGCGCGGGACTAGCGGGAATGAACATTCAGTACTTC. This encodes CASSAGLAGMNIQYF.

The V call is TRBV6-1, the J call TRBJ1-1; no reliable D call. CDR3 length: 12 residues. From germline, CDR1 is MNHNS and CDR2 SASEGT. The V and J ends lost 1 base and 3 bases respectively, with 3 bases between them. CDR3 sequence (DNA): TGTGCCAGCAGTGAAGGATACACTGAAGCTTTCTTT. Protein sequence: CASSEGYTEAFF.

The chain employs TRBV9 and TRBJ2-7; maybe TRBD1 (6 bases). CDR1 is SGDLS, CDR2 YYNGEE, per germline. V dropped 3 bases and J dropped 8 bases, with 9 bases sitting between them. This CDR3 has 11 residues. Here the CDR3 reads CASSAGEQQYF. The CDR3 region has the DNA TGTGCCAGCAGCGCAGGGGAACAGCAGTACTTC.

This chain joins TRBV30 and TRBJ1-5; 7 bases match TRBD1. CDR1 and CDR2 from the germline V gene are GTSNPN and SVGIG (reference sequence). The CDR3 runs to 13 residues. Trimming removed 2 bases from V and 3 bases from J; junction bases left unmatched: 1. The CDR3 is CAWSRGPNQPQHF. Written as DNA, the CDR3 is TGTGCCTGGAGTAGGGGGCCCAATCAGCCCCAGCATTTT.

The chain links TRBV14 to TRBJ1-6; D gene unclear. The CDR3 has 13 residues. V dropped 0 bases and J dropped 8 bases, with 5 bases sitting between them. Germline V gene sequence: CDR1 SGHDN, CDR2 FVKESK. The CDR3 protein is CASSQELDSPLHF. The CDR3 DNA follows: TGTGCCAGCAGCCAAGAACTGGATTCACCCCTCCACTTT.

The gene calls are TRBV6-1 and TRBJ1-4; TRBD1 aligns across 8 bases. This CDR3 is 14 amino acids long. The germline gives CDR1 MNHNS, CDR2 SASEGT. Unmatched junction bases numbered 8, after V lost 7 bases and J lost 7 bases. The CDR3 reads CASTPGTGAEKLFF. DNA of the CDR3: TGTGCCAGCACCCCCGGGACAGGTGCTGAAAAACTGTTTTTT.

The chain combines TRBV11-2 with TRBJ2-5, with 10 bases matching TRBD1. The closer fit of TRBJ2-7 to the DNA end suggests the J call may be wrong. The CDR3 runs 15 residues. Germline lookup yields CDR1 SGHAT and CDR2 FQNNGV. The CDR3 protein is CASSFGTGVPYEQYF. CDR3 sequence (DNA): TGTGCCAGCAGCTTCGGGACAGGGGTTCCCTACGAGCAGTACTTC.

This clonotype was picked up a small number of times. The chain recombines TRBV20-1 with TRBJ2-7, with D possibly being TRBD1 (5 bases). CDR1 and CDR2 from the germline V gene are DFQATT and SNEGSKA (reference sequence). The V and J ends lost 0 bases and 0 bases respectively, with 12 bases between them. The CDR3 has 15 residues. The CDR3 spells CSARDGAESSYEQYF. CDR3 coding DNA: TGCAGTGCTAGAGATGGGGCTGAGAGCTCCTACGAGCAGTACTTC.

This clonotype was seen a few times. V usage is TRBV5-1 and J usage is TRBJ2-1, with 10 bases identical to TRBD2. The CDR3 is made up of 16 amino acids. V shed 0 bases, J shed 8 bases, and the junction held 8 bases outside the gene matches. The germline V gene has CDR1 SGHRS and CDR2 YFSETQ. The CDR3 spells CASSLGLAGARDEQFF. CDR3 sequence (DNA): TGCGCCAGCAGCTTGGGCCTAGCGGGAGCACGCGATGAGCAGTTCTTC.

The chain uses TRBV5-1 and TRBJ2-3, with a weak D call TRBD1 (6 bases). The germline V gene has CDR1 SGHRS and CDR2 YFSETQ. Trimming shortened V by 2 bases and J by 4 bases, and 11 bases separated the two germline ends. The CDR3 is 14 residues long. The CDR3 sequence is CASSFEQGPDTQYF. CDR3 in DNA: TGCGCCAGCAGCTTCGAACAGGGCCCAGATACGCAGTATTTT. Filled out from reference TRBV5-1 and TRBJ2-3, the complete variable domain reads KAGVTQTPRYLIKTRGQQVTLSCSPISGHRSVSWYQQTPGQGLQFLFEYFSETQRNKGNFPGRFSGRQFSNSRSEMNVSTLELGDSALYLCASSFEQGPDTQYFGPGTRLTVL.

V and J are TRBV10-3 and TRBJ2-3, with 12 bases fitting TRBD2. The CDR3 sequence is 18 residues long. Germline V gives CDR1 ENHRY, CDR2 SYGVKD. The trim removed 0 bases at V and 0 bases at J, leaving 4 bases unmatched. The CDR3 bases are TGTGCCATCAGTGAGTCGAGAACTAGCGGGAGGAGCACAGATACGCAGTATTTT. It yields the protein CAISESRTSGRSTDTQYF.

This clonotype has only a few counts. The gene calls are TRBV15 and TRBJ2-7; TRBD1 aligns across 8 bases. The V and J ends lost 8 bases and 1 base, in that order; junction bases with no gene match: 7. This CDR3 has 14 amino acids. Looked up from germline, CDR1 is LNHNV and CDR2 is YYDKDF (reference sequence). CDR3 sequence: CATGGDRGSYEQYF. The CDR3 coding sequence is TGTGCCACCGGAGGTGACAGGGGATCCTACGAGCAGTACTTC.

The gene calls are TRBV12-3 or TRBV12-4 and TRBJ2-1, with D maybe TRBD2 (7 bases). CDR3 length equals 15 residues. Trimming removed 2 bases at V and 7 bases at J, with 15 bases between. The CDR3 region is CASSLRGEGPNEQFF. In nucleotides, the CDR3 is TGTGCCAGCAGTTTAAGGGGGGAGGGCCCGAATGAGCAGTTCTTC.

The gene calls are TRBV24-1 and TRBJ2-1; D unclear. CDR1 is KGHDR and CDR2 is SFDVKD in the germline V gene. V lost 0 bases and J lost 11, with 7 bases in between. The CDR3 has 12 residues. CDR3 amino acids: CATSDLGVQQFF. The CDR3 bases are TGTGCCACCAGTGATTTGGGGGTACAGCAGTTCTTC.

The V call is TRBV6-2 or TRBV6-3, the J call TRBJ1-1, with no clear D. The ends were cut back, 0 bases at V and 9 bases at J, with 14 bases in the middle. This CDR3 has 14 residues. Germline loops: CDR1 MNHEY, CDR2 SVGEGT. The chain's CDR3 is CASSYSIGVQKAFF. The CDR3 DNA follows: TGTGCCAGCAGTTACTCGATCGGGGTCCAAAAAGCTTTCTTT.

V and J are TRBV12-3 or TRBV12-4 and TRBJ2-3; D may be TRBD2 (5 bases). There are 12 residues in the CDR3. The V end was cut by 7 bases, the J end by 6 bases, with 11 bases between. CDR3 sequence reads: CASTQTIDTQYF. For the CDR3, the DNA is TGTGCCAGCACCCAGACTATTGATACGCAGTATTTT.

The chain couples TRBV12-3 or TRBV12-4 to TRBJ1-5; possibly TRBD1 for D (5 bases). The CDR3 totals 12 residues. The germline V and J ends were trimmed by 6 bases and 8 bases, with 11 bases remaining between them. CDR3 in amino acids: CASSQGLEPQHF. Here the CDR3 DNA reads TGTGCCAGCAGCCAGGGTTTAGAGCCCCAGCATTTT.

In this sample, this clonotype turned up many times. V and J are TRBV2 and TRBJ2-3, with D perhaps matching TRBD2 (6 bases). The ends were cut back, 3 bases at V and 0 bases at J, with 10 bases in the middle. Germline loops: CDR1 SNHLY, CDR2 FYNNEI. The CDR3 is 15 residues long. CDR3 region: CASSDPGESTDTQYF. CDR3 nucleotides: TGTGCCAGCAGTGATCCGGGAGAGAGCACAGATACGCAGTATTTT.

This clonotype was counted only a few times. The chain links TRBV20-1 to TRBJ2-3; 7 bases line up with TRBD1. CDR1 is DFQATT, CDR2 SNEGSKA, per germline (reference sequence). The CDR3 extends over 16 amino acids. V was clipped by 2 bases and J by 2 bases; unmatched bases: 10. The CDR3 DNA follows: TGCAGTGCTAGACGCACCCGGGACAGATACACAGATACGCAGTATTTT. It specifies CSARRTRDRYTDTQYF.

The J gene is TRBJ2-1, the V gene TRBV27; 7 bases map to TRBD2. The CDR3 consists of 14 residues. After removal of 5 bases from V and 5 bases from J, the junction contained 6 bases not matched to a gene. Per the germline V gene, CDR1 is MNHEY and CDR2 is SMNVEV (reference sequence). The CDR3 sequence is CASSPLGLDNEQFF. Here the CDR3 DNA reads TGTGCCAGCAGTCCCCTTGGACTAGACAATGAGCAGTTCTTC.